The clone carrying this T cell receptor (beta chain) has a single count. Its antigen remains unknown. CDR3 length: 15 amino acids. Germline-derived CDR1 and CDR2 are SGHDN and FVKESK. V shed 5 bases and J 4 bases; nucleotides not matched to a gene: 10. The sample is drawn from a study of cytomegalovirus exposure and HLA in healthy donors. Findings of the study overall: Cytomegalovirus status was reportedly diagnosed by the classifier with high specificity and sensitivity. The majority of TCR sequences were rare, yet some public TCRs appeared in many donors. In an earlier analysis, in about 530 donors, most V segments appeared productive either ~90% or ~30% of the time.

The primer mix had 60 Vbeta and 13 Jbeta primers. Data came from immunoSEQ multiplex PCR; TCRdb stores just in-frame clones and leaves some out. The sample contains under 85,000 clones, roughly two thirds of which appear only once. Sequenced: PBMCs. This chain links TRBV14 with TRBJ2-7; the match to TRBD2 covers 8 bases. The TCR comes from a man aged 40-49 years in good health and CMV-seropositive. The chain's CDR3 is CASSYIAGPWYEQYF. The CDR3 DNA is TGTGCCAGCAGCTATATAGCGGGACCATGGTACGAGCAGTACTTC.